This entry features one T cell receptor (beta chain) sequence. The data are from a study of blood T cell repertoires in COVID-19. Overall study context: Sites across the United States, Italy and Spain contributed samples from acute and convalescent COVID-19. PBMCs, B-cell-depleted T cells, or T cells were the source of the cDNA or gDNA that made up the material.

As originally analysed: How many nucleated cells were present was estimated from reference gene primer amplification. Profiled with immunoSEQ multiplex PCR; TCRdb holds only in-frame clones, not every one. V and J calls and clone size follow that table, whereas D and trimming were derived from the DNA. The table lists more than 95,000 clones, approximately 90% of them singletons. Specimen: peripheral blood. This TCR came from a man aged 45 to 65 with acute or convalescent COVID-19.

The CDR3 sequence: CATSRGTGQGSNQPQHF. DNA of the CDR3: TGTGCCACCAGCAGAGGCACGGGACAGGGTAGCAATCAGCCCCAGCATTTT. This chain links TRBV15 with TRBJ1-5, with TRBD1 identical over 9 bases. Trimming removed 1 base from V and 0 bases from J; junction bases left unmatched: 4. Germline V gene lookup returns CDR1 LNHNV and CDR2 YYDKDF (reference sequence). The CDR3 is 17 amino acids.